The next 14 T cell receptor beta chains were all read from a single sample in a study of T cells after posttransplantation cyclophosphamide. Repertoires were generated with immunoSEQ multiplex PCR, while TCRdb's copy carries only in-frame clones and drops some. The sample contains tens of thousands of clones, none of them singletons. Sequencing was carried out using PBMCs. Receptors originate from a man aged 45-60 years in good health, CMV-negative, and a related stem cell transplant donor.

This clone was recorded many times. The chain joins TRBV7-8 to TRBJ1-1; maybe TRBD1 (6 bases). V shed 5 bases and J shed 10 bases, with 17 bases lying between them. The V gene's germline CDR1 is SGHVS and CDR2 FQNEAQ. The CDR3 has 13 residues. CDR3 DNA sequence: TGTGCCAGCAGCGCGGGTTGGGGAGGGGGAGCTTTCTTT. This encodes CASSAGWGGGAFF.

In this sample, this clone turned up many times. The CDR3 protein is CASRQGDRTQYF. Here the CDR3 DNA reads TGTGCCAGCAGGCAGGGGGATAGGACCCAGTACTTC. The rearrangement links TRBV28 to TRBJ2-5, with TRBD1 matching 7 bases. This CDR3 is built from 12 residues. Trimming at V came to 6 bases and at J to 7 bases, leaving 5 bases not matched to a gene. Germline loops: CDR1 MDHEN, CDR2 SYDVKM.

This clone was observed at least ten times. The chain recombines TRBV5-1 with TRBJ2-3, with TRBD2 matching 7 bases. Germline CDR1 and CDR2: SGHRS and YFSETQ. The J segment lost 5 bases and the V segment lost 7 bases, leaving 10 bases of the junction unmatched. The CDR3 is made up of 14 amino acids. The DNA for the CDR3 is TGCGCCAGCCGTGCAGTACCGGGAGGAGATACGCAGTATTTT. Translation: CASRAVPGGDTQYF.

This clone was found many times. The rearrangement links TRBV4-3 to TRBJ1-2; D might be TRBD1 (5 bases). The germline V and J ends were trimmed by 0 bases and 0 bases, with 8 bases remaining between them. The CDR3 loop spans 15 amino acids. CDR1 is LGHNA, CDR2 YSLEER, per germline. CDR3: CASSQEDSSNYGYTF. The CDR3 bases are TGCGCCAGCAGCCAAGAAGACAGCTCTAACTATGGCTACACCTTC.

This clone was counted at least ten times. The chain employs TRBV19 and TRBJ2-3, with 10 nucleotides matching TRBD2. The CDR3 sequence is 15 residues long. The germline gives CDR1 LNHDA, CDR2 SQIVND (reference sequence). J gave up 11 bases and V 1 base, and 9 bases lay outside the gene matches. The CDR3 protein is CASSIVASGRLGQYF. The DNA of the CDR3 is TGTGCCAGTAGTATAGTAGCTAGCGGGAGATTAGGGCAGTATTTT.

The chain couples TRBV6-1 to TRBJ1-1; D is undetermined. V lost 6 bases and J 10 bases, leaving 24 bases between the germline ends. CDR1 MNHNS and CDR2 SASEGT come from the germline V gene. This CDR3 region has 15 residues. Written as DNA, the CDR3 is TGTGCCAGCAGCCCCCGGTTGTTATCGTTGGAGACAGCTTTCTTT. It specifies CASSPRLLSLETAFF.

This clone was seen at least ten times. This chain links TRBV7-2 with TRBJ2-7; D not resolved. The V gene lost 6 bases and the J gene lost 2 bases, with 11 bases spanning the gap. CDR1 is SGHTA and CDR2 is FQGNSA in the germline V gene. This CDR3 has 13 amino acids. The CDR3 loop reads CASRPVSPYEQYF. CDR3 coding DNA: TGTGCCAGCAGACCCGTTAGCCCCTACGAGCAGTACTTC.

This clone was observed a handful of times. The chain carries TRBV27 and TRBJ2-2; 7 bases fit TRBD1. The CDR3 length is 18 residues. Germline-derived CDR1 and CDR2 are MNHEY and SMNVEV (reference sequence). Trimming at V came to 8 bases and at J to 1 base, leaving 16 bases not matched to a gene. The CDR3 is CASLPSQGKSGNTGELFF. The CDR3, as DNA: TGTGCCAGCTTACCCTCACAGGGGAAGTCGGGGAACACCGGGGAGCTGTTTTTT.

This clone was seen many times. This chain joins TRBV5-1 and TRBJ2-7; perhaps TRBD2 as D (6 bases). Per the germline V gene, CDR1 is SGHRS and CDR2 is YFSETQ. V dropped 10 bases and J dropped 2 bases, with 19 bases sitting between them. CDR3 size: 14 residues. This chain's CDR3 is CAARRELGAYEQYF. The CDR3 nucleotides read TGCGCCGCCAGGAGGGAGCTTGGAGCCTACGAGCAGTACTTC.

This clone was seen repeatedly, ten times or more. The DNA for the CDR3 is TGTGCCAGCAGCAACAGGGGGCAGGGAAACACCATATATTTT. Protein: CASSNRGQGNTIYF. The chain carries TRBV7-9 and TRBJ1-3; TRBD1 aligns across 9 bases. J was trimmed by 4 bases and V by 5 bases; bases with no gene match: 3. CDR1 is SEHNR, CDR2 FQNEAQ, per germline (reference sequence). The CDR3 extends over 14 amino acids.

This clone was recorded a few times. The chain carries TRBV6-4 and TRBJ2-7, with a tentative D call TRBD2 (5 bases). V was trimmed by 4 bases and J by 4 bases, leaving 17 bases between them. The CDR3 extends over 15 amino acids. The germline gives CDR1 MRHNA, CDR2 SNTAGT. The CDR3 loop reads CASSAGRGPLYEQYF. In DNA, the CDR3 is TGTGCCAGCAGTGCCGGACGGGGTCCCTTATACGAGCAGTACTTC.

This clone was detected many times. The chain recombines TRBV5-6 with TRBJ2-5, with D maybe TRBD1 (5 bases). CDR3 length: 13 residues. Germline CDR1 and CDR2: SGHDT and YYEEEE. Between the trimmed V and J ends, which lost 1 base and 7 bases, there was a span of 11 bases. CDR3 bases: TGTGCCAGCAGCTTGCAGGGATTTGGGACCCAGTACTTC. Translation gives CASSLQGFGTQYF.

This clone has at least ten counts. The rearrangement joins TRBV7-9 to TRBJ2-3, with D tentatively TRBD2 (5 bases). The CDR3 consists of 12 residues. Germline lookup yields CDR1 SEHNR and CDR2 FQNEAQ (reference sequence). The ends were cut back, 11 bases at V and 2 bases at J, with 11 bases in the middle. Here the CDR3 DNA reads TGTGCCGCAACCCGGGACACAGATACGCAGTATTTT. Translating it yields CAATRDTDTQYF.

There are many counts of this clone. The chain couples TRBV7-3 to TRBJ1-1; 11 bases match TRBD1. After removal of 5 bases from V and 3 bases from J, the junction contained 5 bases not matched to a gene. This CDR3 contains 15 residues. Germline V CDR1 and CDR2: SGHTA, FQGTGA. The chain's CDR3 is CASSPGTGGHTEAFF. The CDR3 region has the DNA TGTGCCAGCAGCCCAGGGACAGGGGGACACACTGAAGCTTTCTTT.